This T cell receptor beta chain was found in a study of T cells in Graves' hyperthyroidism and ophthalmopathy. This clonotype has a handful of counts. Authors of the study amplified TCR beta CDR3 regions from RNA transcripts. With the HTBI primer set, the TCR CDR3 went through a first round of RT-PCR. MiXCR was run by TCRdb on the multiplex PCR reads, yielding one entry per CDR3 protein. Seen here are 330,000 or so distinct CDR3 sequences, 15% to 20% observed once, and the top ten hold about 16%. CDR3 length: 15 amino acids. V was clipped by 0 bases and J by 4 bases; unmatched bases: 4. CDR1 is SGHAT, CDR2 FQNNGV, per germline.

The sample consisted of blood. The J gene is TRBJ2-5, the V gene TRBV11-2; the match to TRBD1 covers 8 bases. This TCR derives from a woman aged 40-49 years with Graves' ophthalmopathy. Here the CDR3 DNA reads TGTGCCAGCAGCTTAGACAGGGGGCAATCAGAGACCCAGTACTTC. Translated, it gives CASSLDRGQSETQYF.